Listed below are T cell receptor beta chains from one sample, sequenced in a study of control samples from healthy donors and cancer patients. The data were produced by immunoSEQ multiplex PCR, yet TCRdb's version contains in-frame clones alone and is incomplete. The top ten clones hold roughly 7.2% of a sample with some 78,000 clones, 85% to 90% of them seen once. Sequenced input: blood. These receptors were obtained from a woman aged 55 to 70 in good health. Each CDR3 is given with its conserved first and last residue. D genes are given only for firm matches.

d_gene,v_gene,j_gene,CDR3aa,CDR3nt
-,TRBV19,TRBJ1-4,CASSGQWGLANEKLFF,TGTGCCAGTAGTGGACAGTGGGGGTTGGCTAATGAAAAACTGTTTTTT
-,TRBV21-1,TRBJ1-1,CASSHLDRGYMNTEAFF,TGTGCCAGCAGCCACCTGGACAGGGGGTACATGAACACTGAAGCTTTCTTT
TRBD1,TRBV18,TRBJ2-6,CASSGRTGGASGANVLTF,TGTGCCAGCTCGGGTCGGACAGGGGGCGCCTCTGGGGCCAACGTCCTGACTTTC
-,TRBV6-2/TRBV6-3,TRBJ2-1,CASTPGTYYNEQFF,TGTGCCAGCACCCCGGGTACCTACTACAATGAGCAGTTCTTC
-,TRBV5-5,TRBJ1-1,CASSEGFMNTEAFF,TGTGCCAGCAGCGAGGGGTTCATGAACACTGAAGCTTTCTTT
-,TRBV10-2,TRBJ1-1,CASSDRSGNTEAFF,TGCGCCAGCAGTGACAGGTCAGGGAACACTGAAGCTTTCTTT
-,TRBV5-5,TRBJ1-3,CASSLRTGNTIYF,TGTGCCAGCAGCTTGCGGACCGGAAACACCATATATTTT
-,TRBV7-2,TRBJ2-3,CASSLAHRTDTQYF,TGTGCCAGCAGCTTAGCGCACAGGACAGATACGCAGTATTTT
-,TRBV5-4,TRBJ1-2,CASSLVGGYGYTF,TGTGCCAGCAGCTTGGTCGGGGGTTATGGCTACACCTTC
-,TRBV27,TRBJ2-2,CASSSTRGTGELFF,TGTGCCAGCAGTTCTACACGGGGCACCGGGGAGCTGTTTTTT
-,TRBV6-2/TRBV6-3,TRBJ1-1,CASSYLTKSMNTEAFF,TGTGCCAGCAGTTACTTAACTAAGTCCATGAACACTGAAGCTTTCTTT
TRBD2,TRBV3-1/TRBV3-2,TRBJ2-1,CASSQGGGEDNEQFF,TGTGCCAGCAGCCAAGGCGGGGGGGAGGATAATGAGCAGTTCTTC
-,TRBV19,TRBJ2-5,CASSRDNQETQYF,TGTGCCAGTAGCCGGGACAACCAAGAGACCCAGTACTTC
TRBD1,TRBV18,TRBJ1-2,CASSPRQGYGYTF,TGTGCCAGCTCACCACGACAGGGGTATGGCTACACCTTC
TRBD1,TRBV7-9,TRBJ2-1,CASSFQGQGSEGQFF,TGTGCCAGCAGCTTTCAGGGACAGGGGTCCGAGGGGCAGTTCTTC
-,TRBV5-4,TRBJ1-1,CASSWDPQPDTEAFF,TGTGCCAGCAGCTGGGACCCCCAACCCGACACTGAAGCTTTCTTT